This T cell receptor beta chain was found in a study of control samples from healthy donors and cancer patients. TCRdb keeps only in-frame clones here, not all; method: immunoSEQ multiplex PCR. The data contain around 130,000 clones, 89% of them singletons. V was trimmed by 4 bases and J by 1 base, leaving 7 bases between them. This CDR3 comprises 13 residues. Per the germline V gene, CDR1 is PRHDT and CDR2 is FYEKMQ (reference sequence). The source is a man in his fifties or sixties with head and neck cancer. This rearrangement joins TRBV13 to TRBJ1-1, with D unresolved. What was sequenced was PBMCs. The CDR3 here is CASSSRENTEAFF. In DNA, the CDR3 is TGTGCCAGCAGCTCCCGAGAGAACACTGAAGCTTTCTTT.